These 28 T cell receptor beta chains originate from one sample sequenced in a study of T-cell memory formation after mild COVID-19. Each CDR3 protein is one row after TCRdb ran MiXCR on the 5' RACE reads. Among tens of thousands of distinct CDR3 sequences listed, more than 9% were seen once. Sequencing was carried out using PBMCs or a T cell subset sorted from them (not recorded which). The receptor set was obtained from an adult woman who had mild COVID-19 (a few samples of this study predate the infection). Cell type and time point are not known.

The chain combines TRBV7-9 with TRBJ2-1; 9 nucleotides match TRBD1. The CDR3 contains 16 residues. V dropped 7 bases and J dropped 2; count of bases not matched to a gene: 9. Germline values: CDR1 SEHNR, CDR2 FQNEAQ (reference sequence). The CDR3, as DNA: TGTGCCAGCAACCTTGACACAGGGGGCGCCTACAATGAGCAGTTCTTC. This sequence encodes CASNLDTGGAYNEQFF.

This clonotype was recorded a few times. V and J are TRBV9 and TRBJ2-2; D is undetermined. The CDR3 consists of 15 residues. The V end lost 0 bases, the J end lost 1 base, and 7 bases lay between the germline ends. CDR1 and CDR2 from the germline V gene are SGDLS and YYNGEE. In DNA form, the CDR3 reads TGTGCCAGCAGCGTAGGCCCGGGGAACACCGGGGAGCTGTTTTTT. Amino acid sequence: CASSVGPGNTGELFF.

The chain employs TRBV11-2 and TRBJ2-7; 10 bases are shared with TRBD1. Germline V gene lookup returns CDR1 SGHAT and CDR2 FQNNGV. The CDR3 has 17 residues. Trimming removed 1 base from V and 0 bases from J; junction bases left unmatched: 6. The CDR3 here is CASSLGTGGRSSYEQYF. In DNA, the CDR3 is TGTGCCAGCAGCTTAGGGACAGGGGGGCGTAGCTCCTACGAGCAGTACTTC.

This clonotype was seen only a few times. The V and J genes are TRBV6-6 and TRBJ1-4; tentative D call: TRBD1 (6 bases). The CDR3 runs to 16 residues. Trimming took off 0 bases at V and 7 bases at J, with 15 bases between the two ends. Germline V gene data show CDR1 as MNHNY and CDR2 as SVGAGI (reference sequence). In DNA, the CDR3 is TGTGCCAGCAGTTACTCTTCGGGGGCACTCGGTGAAAAACTGTTTTTT. The encoded protein is CASSYSSGALGEKLFF.

By its share, this clonotype is medium-sized. The chain carries TRBV4-3 and TRBJ2-1; TRBD2 agrees at 8 bases. The CDR3 runs 17 residues. Unmatched junction bases numbered 8, after V lost 0 bases and J lost 4 bases. The germline gives CDR1 LGHNA, CDR2 YSLEER. The DNA of the CDR3 is TGCGCCAGCAGCCAAGATCATGAGACTAGCGCGTACAATGAGCAGTTCTTC. Translating it yields CASSQDHETSAYNEQFF.

The chain carries TRBV5-1 and TRBJ1-1, with D maybe TRBD1 (5 bases). V was clipped by 0 bases and J by 1 base, with 10 bases between them. Germline CDR1 reads SGHRS; CDR2 reads YFSETQ. The CDR3 runs to 15 residues. Here the CDR3 DNA reads TGCGCCAGCAGCTTGGGGGGCCAAGGGAACACTGAAGCTTTCTTT. Protein product: CASSLGGQGNTEAFF.

This clonotype has ten or more counts. The chain uses TRBV20-1 and TRBJ1-2; 10 nucleotides match TRBD1. V shed 8 bases and J 7 bases; nucleotides not matched to a gene: 13. This CDR3 is built from 14 residues. CDR1 DFQATT and CDR2 SNEGSKA come from the germline V gene (reference sequence). CDR3 in amino acids: CSLKSDRGRSGYTF. CDR3 nucleotides: TGCAGTCTAAAAAGCGACAGGGGGCGTAGTGGCTACACCTTC.

The V and J genes are TRBV7-6 and TRBJ1-1; D ambiguous. The CDR3 contains 14 residues. Germline V gives CDR1 SGHVS, CDR2 FNYEAQ. Trimming removed 1 base from V and 2 bases from J, with 8 bases in between. CDR3: CASSLEAHNTEAFF. The CDR3 coding sequence is TGTGCCAGCAGCTTAGAGGCGCATAACACTGAAGCTTTCTTT.

This clonotype was observed many times. The chain joins TRBV5-1 to TRBJ2-1, with a possible D match to TRBD2 (5 bases). Trimming removed 4 bases at V and 4 bases at J, with 12 bases between. Germline CDR1 SGHRS, CDR2 YFSETQ. This CDR3 comprises 14 residues. The CDR3 coding sequence is TGCGCCAGCAGCGTATCAACTAGTTACAATGAGCAGTTCTTC. Protein sequence: CASSVSTSYNEQFF.

This clonotype occurred many times. This sequence joins TRBV4-1 and TRBJ2-2; the match to TRBD1 covers 9 bases. V gave up 4 bases and J gave up 7 bases; unmatched junction bases: 10. The CDR3 contains 16 residues. The V gene's germline CDR1 is MGHRA and CDR2 YSYEKL. CDR3 nucleotides: TGCGCCAGCAGCCTCTCGGACAGGGGAATTGGCGGGGAGCTGTTTTTT. This codes for CASSLSDRGIGGELFF.

J is TRBJ2-2 and V is TRBV15; D ambiguous. This CDR3 has 11 residues. Germline loops: CDR1 LNHNV, CDR2 YYDKDF (reference sequence). Trimming took off 9 bases at V and 5 bases at J, with 7 bases between the two ends. The DNA for the CDR3 is TGTGCCACAGGTGGGACCGGGGAGCTGTTTTTT. This codes for CATGGTGELFF.

This clonotype was counted a few times. This rearrangement joins TRBV12-3 or TRBV12-4 to TRBJ2-2; D is uncertain. Deletions cut 1 base from V and 6 bases from J, with 3 bases between. The CDR3 runs 12 residues. The CDR3 DNA is TGTGCCAGCAGTTTAGTCTCCGGGGAGCTGTTTTTT. It codes for CASSLVSGELFF.

Ten or more counts support this clonotype. The chain is built from TRBV5-1 and TRBJ2-1, with D maybe TRBD1 (6 bases). CDR1 is SGHRS, CDR2 YFSETQ, per germline. The CDR3 loop spans 15 amino acids. Trimming cost V 1 base and J 4 bases, with 12 bases left between them. CDR3 bases: TGCGCCAGCAGCTTGTCCAGGGGAATATACAATGAGCAGTTCTTC. This codes for CASSLSRGIYNEQFF. The whole variable domain, filled in from reference TRBV5-1 and TRBJ2-1, reads KAGVTQTPRYLIKTRGQQVTLSCSPISGHRSVSWYQQTPGQGLQFLFEYFSETQRNKGNFPGRFSGRQFSNSRSEMNVSTLELGDSALYLCASSLSRGIYNEQFFGPGTRLTVL.

A few counts support this clonotype. This rearrangement joins TRBV6-5 to TRBJ2-3; D is possibly TRBD2 (5 bases). This CDR3 has 15 residues. Per germline, CDR1 MNHEY and CDR2 SVGAGI. Deletions cut 2 bases from V and 4 bases from J, with 13 bases between. The CDR3 loop is CASSYPRSGADTQYF. For the CDR3, the DNA is TGTGCCAGCAGTTACCCCCGGAGCGGCGCAGATACGCAGTATTTT.

This clonotype came up many times. This chain connects TRBV7-2 to TRBJ2-1, with 12 bases matching TRBD2. This CDR3 comprises 19 residues. Unmatched junction bases numbered 19, after V lost 4 bases and J lost 9 bases. Germline CDR1 reads SGHTA; CDR2 reads FQGNSA. For the CDR3, the DNA is TGTGCCAGCAGCTCCAAGAACCTTACTACTAGCGGGAGGTTGGGTGAGCAGTTCTTC. Its translation is CASSSKNLTTSGRLGEQFF. Variable domain in full (rest from reference TRBV7-2 and TRBJ2-1): GAGVSQSPSNKVTEKGKDVELRCDPISGHTALYWYRQSLGQGLEFLIYFQGNSAPDKSGLPSDRFSAERTGGSVSTLTIQRTQQEDSAVYLCASSSKNLTTSGRLGEQFFGPGTRLTVL.

This clonotype has a count of ten or more. The J gene is TRBJ2-1, the V gene TRBV9, with 10 bases aligning to TRBD2. V shed 5 bases, J shed 8 bases, and the junction held 13 bases outside the gene matches. The germline V gene encodes CDR1 SGDLS and CDR2 YYNGEE. The CDR3 totals 16 residues. The CDR3 nucleotides are TGTGCCAGCAGTCCACCCCCTAGCGGGAGTAGGGATGAGCAGTTCTTC. It translates to CASSPPPSGSRDEQFF.

A few counts support this clonotype. The chain couples TRBV24-1 to TRBJ1-2; no firm D call. The ends were cut back, 4 bases at V and 5 bases at J, with 4 bases in the middle. The CDR3 extends over 11 amino acids. CDR1 and CDR2 (germline): KGHDR, SFDVKD. The CDR3 DNA reads as TGTGCCACCAGTGAAGGGTATGGCTACACCTTC. Translated, it gives CATSEGYGYTF.

The table lists this clonotype with a few counts. The chain has TRBV20-1 and TRBJ2-7; D uncertain. Trimming took 3 bases from V and 5 from J, leaving 14 bases between them. Germline V gives CDR1 DFQATT, CDR2 SNEGSKA (reference sequence). CDR3 size: 13 residues. The CDR3 loop reads CSARAGSKNEQYF. CDR3 nucleotides: TGCAGTGCTAGGGCTGGTAGCAAGAACGAGCAGTACTTC.

This clonotype was seen a few times. The CDR3 loop is CASSNRRGNTIYF. DNA for the CDR3: TGTGCCAGCAGCAACCGACGGGGAAACACCATATATTTT. This chain connects TRBV3-1 to TRBJ1-3; D gene uncertain. This CDR3 has 13 amino acids. Germline loops: CDR1 LGHDT, CDR2 YNNKEL (reference sequence). V was shortened by 5 bases and J by 4 bases, with 9 bases between the two germline ends.

This clonotype came up a few times. The CDR3 DNA sequence: TGCAGCGCGAATCAGGGAAACACTGAAGCTTTCTTT. It translates to CSANQGNTEAFF. J is TRBJ1-1 and V is TRBV29-1; possible D gene TRBD1, 5 bases. CDR3 length: 12 amino acids. Trimming stripped 7 bases from V and 2 bases from J, with 11 bases between. Germline assignment: CDR1 SQVTM and CDR2 ANQGSEA.

The J gene is TRBJ1-2, the V gene TRBV4-2; D gene unclear. Trimming left V 0 bases short and J 10 bases short, with 12 bases between. There are 13 residues in the CDR3. In germline, CDR1 is LGHNA, CDR2 YNFKEQ. In DNA form, the CDR3 reads TGTGCCAGCAGCCAAGATCGAGGTCGCTACTACACCTTC. As protein: CASSQDRGRYYTF.

This clonotype was observed many times. The chain recombines TRBV7-6 with TRBJ2-7; 7 bases align to TRBD1. V was clipped by 5 bases and J by 4 bases; unmatched bases: 8. Germline V gives CDR1 SGHVS, CDR2 FNYEAQ. The CDR3 has 14 residues. The CDR3 loop is CASSPRQGFYEQYF. CDR3 DNA: TGTGCCAGCAGCCCCAGACAGGGTTTTTACGAGCAGTACTTC.

The rearrangement joins TRBV2 to TRBJ2-1, with 16 bases identical to TRBD2. After removal of 4 bases from V and 3 bases from J, the junction contained 12 bases not matched to a gene. This CDR3 is built from 20 residues. Germline V lookup: CDR1 SNHLY, CDR2 FYNNEI. The CDR3 reads CASSGLTGTSGRAVYNEQFF. The CDR3 DNA sequence: TGTGCCAGCAGTGGCCTTACCGGGACTAGCGGGAGGGCCGTCTACAATGAGCAGTTCTTC.

This chain connects TRBV2 to TRBJ2-7; possible D gene TRBD2, 5 bases. This CDR3 has 11 residues. Germline-derived CDR1 and CDR2 are SNHLY and FYNNEI. The V end was cut by 9 bases, the J end by 3 bases, with 9 bases between. Written as DNA, the CDR3 is TGTGCCAGTCAACTAGGCTACGAGCAGTACTTC. Its translation is CASQLGYEQYF.

CDR3 loop: CASSLGGTINEQFF. The DNA for the CDR3 is TGTGCCAGCAGCTTGGGAGGCACAATCAATGAGCAGTTCTTC. The V and J genes are TRBV7-9 and TRBJ2-1, with D perhaps matching TRBD2 (6 bases). This CDR3 comprises 14 residues. Germline CDR1 reads SEHNR; CDR2 reads FQNEAQ (reference sequence). Deletions cut 3 bases from V and 6 bases from J, with 12 bases between.

This clonotype was seen repeatedly, ten times or more. The chain employs TRBV7-2 and TRBJ2-5; 7 positions agree with TRBD1. Germline values: CDR1 SGHTA, CDR2 FQGNSA. The CDR3 spans 15 residues. J gave up 3 bases and V 5 bases, and 9 bases lay outside the gene matches. CDR3 amino acids: CASSLNRGSKETQYF. The CDR3 DNA is TGTGCCAGCAGCCTAAACAGGGGTAGCAAAGAGACCCAGTACTTC. The full variable domain, completed using reference TRBV7-2 and TRBJ2-5, is GAGVSQSPSNKVTEKGKDVELRCDPISGHTALYWYRQSLGQGLEFLIYFQGNSAPDKSGLPSDRFSAERTGGSVSTLTIQRTQQEDSAVYLCASSLNRGSKETQYFGPGTRLLVL.

The sample holds many counts of this clonotype. This chain joins TRBV5-1 and TRBJ1-1, with a possible D match to TRBD1 (6 bases). Germline-derived CDR1 and CDR2 are SGHRS and YFSETQ. The CDR3 loop spans 14 amino acids. V was cut by 0 bases and J by 8 bases, with 14 bases left in between. CDR3 protein: CASSLGQVESEAFF. CDR3 nucleotides: TGCGCCAGCAGCTTGGGACAGGTGGAATCCGAAGCTTTCTTT.

This clonotype has a handful of counts. The rearrangement links TRBV3-1 to TRBJ1-6; TRBD1 is a possible D gene (5 bases). Germline CDR1 LGHDT, CDR2 YNNKEL (reference sequence). The V gene lost 1 base and the J gene lost 6 bases, with 7 bases spanning the gap. CDR3 size: 14 residues. The CDR3 DNA sequence: TGTGCCAGCAGCCAAGGCCAGGGTAATTCACCCCTCCACTTT. This codes for CASSQGQGNSPLHF.